These 27 T cell receptor beta chains were all obtained from the same sample, sequenced in a study of cytomegalovirus exposure and HLA in healthy donors. PCR employed 60 Vbeta and 13 Jbeta primers. Repertoires were generated with immunoSEQ multiplex PCR, while TCRdb's copy carries only in-frame clones and drops some. The data contain about 110,000 clones, 60% to 85% of them singletons. Sequences were obtained from PBMCs. These receptors originate from a woman in her twenties or thirties in good health and CMV-seronegative.

The CDR3 region is CASSQSMDRDTEAFF. The CDR3 nucleotides read TGCGCCAGCAGCCAATCTATGGACAGGGACACTGAAGCTTTCTTT. The genes are TRBV4-1 and TRBJ1-1; 8 nucleotides align to TRBD1. CDR1 MGHRA and CDR2 YSYEKL come from the germline V gene. This CDR3 region has 15 residues. J was trimmed by 3 bases and V by 2 bases; bases with no gene match: 5.

The J gene is TRBJ1-1, the V gene TRBV29-1; 12 nucleotides match TRBD1. Germline assignment: CDR1 SQVTM and CDR2 ANQGSEA. This CDR3 spans 13 amino acids. V lost 6 bases and J lost 7; bases outside the gene matches: 6. Written as DNA, the CDR3 is TGCAGCGTCGGGACAGGGGGCTTGAATGAAGCTTTCTTT. Residues: CSVGTGGLNEAFF.

J is TRBJ2-6 and V is TRBV5-4, with 11 positions matching TRBD2. The V segment lost 2 bases and the J segment 4 bases; nucleotides outside the gene matches: 11. The germline gives CDR1 SGHNT, CDR2 YYREEE (reference sequence). The CDR3 loop spans 19 amino acids. The CDR3 DNA sequence: TGTGCCAGCAGCTTAATTTGGCTAGCGGGAGGTCCCGGGGCCAACGTCCTGACTTTC. It is translated as CASSLIWLAGGPGANVLTF.

The chain couples TRBV27 to TRBJ2-7, with TRBD1 matching over 10 bases. V was pared by 2 bases and J by 3 bases, with 4 bases of the junction left unmatched. Germline CDR1 MNHEY, CDR2 SMNVEV (reference sequence). The CDR3 loop spans 15 amino acids. The CDR3 sequence: CASSLGRDRGYEQYF. For the CDR3, the DNA is TGTGCCAGCAGTTTAGGCCGGGACAGGGGCTACGAGCAGTACTTC.

This clone was detected a few times. V and J are TRBV15 and TRBJ2-3; TRBD2 matches at 10 bases. Germline CDR1 is LNHNV and CDR2 is YYDKDF (reference sequence). The CDR3 contains 16 residues. The junction had 9 bases not matched to a gene; V was cut back by 3 bases and J by 6 bases. This CDR3 is CATSSYLAGDPDTQYF. DNA for the CDR3: TGTGCCACCAGCAGTTATCTAGCGGGAGACCCCGATACGCAGTATTTT.

This chain uses TRBV7-3 with TRBJ2-3; D might be TRBD2 (6 bases). CDR3 size: 14 residues. Germline assignment: CDR1 SGHTA and CDR2 FQGTGA. V lost 5 bases and J lost 1, with 10 bases in between. The CDR3 nucleotides are TGTGCCAGCAGCCGTAGCGGAGGCACAGATACGCAGTATTTT. The encoded protein is CASSRSGGTDTQYF.

The chain combines TRBV7-8 with TRBJ2-7; 7 positions agree with TRBD1. V lost 5 bases, J lost 3 bases, and 13 bases stayed unmatched. The CDR3 totals 16 residues. In germline, CDR1 is SGHVS, CDR2 FQNEAQ. CDR3 sequence (DNA): TGTGCCAGCAGCACACACAGGGGCACTCTTTACTACGAGCAGTACTTC. Translated, it gives CASSTHRGTLYYEQYF.

V gene TRBV6-6 combines with J gene TRBJ1-2; TRBD1 is a possible D gene (5 bases). Germline loops: CDR1 MNHNY, CDR2 SVGAGI (reference sequence). The CDR3 covers 15 residues. V lost 0 bases to trimming and J lost 6 bases, with 14 bases between them. CDR3 sequence (DNA): TGTGCCAGCAGTTACTCGATGGGGGGTCCCGATGGCTACACCTTC. Translation: CASSYSMGGPDGYTF.

The chain carries TRBV18 and TRBJ1-4; the match to TRBD1 covers 10 bases. The V gene's germline CDR1 is KGHSH and CDR2 LQKENI. The CDR3 covers 14 residues. V shed 3 bases, J shed 5 bases, and the junction held 0 bases outside the gene matches. CDR3 amino acids: CASSPDRGNEKLFF. In DNA, the CDR3 is TGTGCCAGCTCACCGGACAGGGGGAATGAAAAACTGTTTTTT.

The chain carries TRBV7-2 and TRBJ2-3; tentative D call: TRBD2 (6 bases). The CDR3 covers 14 residues. V gave up 0 bases and J gave up 9 bases, with 13 bases separating them. Per the germline V gene, CDR1 is SGHTA and CDR2 is FQGNSA. This chain's CDR3 is CASSLAGTSTTQYF. The CDR3 nucleotides are TGTGCCAGCAGCTTAGCCGGGACTTCTACAACGCAGTATTTT.

V and J are TRBV30 and TRBJ2-5; 10 nucleotides align to TRBD2. J gave up 4 bases and V 3 bases, and 11 bases lay outside the gene matches. The CDR3 extends over 16 amino acids. Germline values: CDR1 GTSNPN, CDR2 SVGIG (reference sequence). The CDR3 here is CAWRSRASGSRETQYF. Written as DNA, the CDR3 is TGTGCCTGGAGGAGTAGGGCTAGCGGGAGCCGAGAGACCCAGTACTTC.

The gene calls are TRBV30 and TRBJ1-5; D is unresolved. Looked up from germline, CDR1 is GTSNPN and CDR2 is SVGIG (reference sequence). CDR3 size: 16 residues. V lost 0 bases, J lost 0 bases, and 12 bases lay in between. CDR3 in DNA: TGTGCCTGGAGTGTATCCCTGGCCCATAGCAATCAGCCCCAGCATTTT. Its protein product is CAWSVSLAHSNQPQHF.

The chain recombines TRBV2 with TRBJ2-5; TRBD1 matches at 8 bases. CDR1 and CDR2 from the germline V gene are SNHLY and FYNNEI. Trimming removed 3 bases from V and 5 bases from J; junction bases left unmatched: 11. The CDR3 is 16 amino acids. The CDR3 region is CASSDGGRGPAETQYF. CDR3 nucleotides: TGTGCCAGCAGTGACGGGGGCAGGGGGCCGGCGGAGACCCAGTACTTC.

J is TRBJ2-1 and V is TRBV10-3, with D perhaps TRBD2 (7 bases). The CDR3 has 15 residues. The V gene's germline CDR1 is ENHRY and CDR2 SYGVKD. Trimming took 9 bases from V and 0 from J, leaving 15 bases between them. Here the CDR3 reads CAMGRGGPSYNEQFF. The CDR3 nucleotides are TGTGCCATGGGGAGGGGGGGGCCCTCCTACAATGAGCAGTTCTTC.

The J gene is TRBJ2-4, the V gene TRBV5-1, with 11 bases lining up with TRBD2. J gave up 1 base and V 1 base, and 7 bases lay outside the gene matches. In germline, CDR1 is SGHRS, CDR2 YFSETQ. The length of the CDR3 is 18 residues. The CDR3 reads CASSLLAGGPGAKNIQYF. The CDR3 coding sequence is TGCGCCAGCAGCTTGTTAGCGGGGGGGCCGGGGGCCAAAAACATTCAGTACTTC.

V and J are TRBV30 and TRBJ1-5; 8 nucleotides agree with TRBD1. V shed 3 bases and J 6 bases; nucleotides not matched to a gene: 4. This CDR3 has 13 amino acids. CDR1 GTSNPN and CDR2 SVGIG come from the germline V gene (reference sequence). As DNA, the CDR3 is TGTGCCTGGAGACAGGGGGGGAGTCAGCCCCAGCATTTT. Its protein product is CAWRQGGSQPQHF.

V and J are TRBV7-2 and TRBJ1-5; 9 bases align to TRBD1. The CDR3 has 15 amino acids. The V gene's germline CDR1 is SGHTA and CDR2 FQGNSA. The ends lost 5 bases at V and 6 bases at J; junction bases unmatched: 8. The CDR3 protein is CASSPTTGGRQPQHF. Written as DNA, the CDR3 is TGTGCCAGCAGCCCCACGACAGGGGGTCGTCAGCCCCAGCATTTT.

A few counts support this clone. The chain employs TRBV30 and TRBJ2-7; TRBD2 matches 7 bases. The CDR3 runs 14 residues. With V trimmed by 4 bases and J by 0 bases, 6 bases remained unmatched. Germline CDR1 reads GTSNPN; CDR2 reads SVGIG (reference sequence). The CDR3 DNA reads as TGTGCCTGGACAGTTGGCGGGGGCTCCTACGAGCAGTACTTC. Translating it yields CAWTVGGGSYEQYF.

This clone appeared a few times. The chain recombines TRBV6-5 with TRBJ1-1; D gene uncertain. There are 14 residues in the CDR3. Germline CDR1 is MNHEY and CDR2 is SVGAGI. Trimming pared 0 bases from V and 7 bases from J, leaving 12 bases between. DNA for the CDR3: TGTGCCAGCAGTTACTCGACTCCCCGCAGTGAAGCTTTCTTT. It yields the protein CASSYSTPRSEAFF.

This clone has more than one count but fewer than ten. The chain recombines TRBV2 with TRBJ1-4; 7 bases fit TRBD1. Germline CDR1 SNHLY, CDR2 FYNNEI. CDR3 size: 16 residues. Trimming at V came to 10 bases and at J to 4 bases, leaving 15 bases not matched to a gene. CDR3 DNA sequence: TGTGCCACTAATACCCCCCTGGGACAGCATAATGAAAAACTGTTTTTT. As protein: CATNTPLGQHNEKLFF.

CDR3 sequence: CASSGQGTGNTIYF. Written as DNA, the CDR3 is TGTGCCAGCAGCGGACAGGGAACTGGAAACACCATATATTTT. The V gene is TRBV9, the J gene TRBJ1-3; 7 bases line up with TRBD1. J was trimmed by 2 bases and V by 3 bases; bases with no gene match: 2. CDR3 length: 14 amino acids. Per the germline V gene, CDR1 is SGDLS and CDR2 is YYNGEE.

The rearrangement links TRBV7-2 to TRBJ1-1; 7 nucleotides line up with TRBD1. From germline, CDR1 is SGHTA and CDR2 FQGNSA. V lost 3 bases, J lost 0 bases, and 4 bases stayed unmatched. CDR3 length: 15 amino acids. CDR3 loop: CASSFATGLNTEAFF. Written as DNA, the CDR3 is TGTGCCAGCAGCTTTGCGACAGGGCTGAACACTGAAGCTTTCTTT.

V is TRBV7-3 and J is TRBJ1-1, with D possibly matching TRBD1 (5 bases). Trimming pared 3 bases from V and 1 base from J, leaving 9 bases between. The CDR3 has 14 residues. Germline CDR1 SGHTA, CDR2 FQGTGA. CDR3 residues: CASSFSGQNTEAFF. The CDR3 DNA sequence: TGTGCCAGCAGCTTCTCCGGACAGAACACTGAAGCTTTCTTT.

The chain uses TRBV5-6 and TRBJ1-2, with 12 bases matching TRBD1. This CDR3 has 16 residues. Germline V gene data show CDR1 as SGHDT and CDR2 as YYEEEE. The V and J ends lost 3 bases and 6 bases, in that order; junction bases with no gene match: 9. CDR3 loop: CASSSIGTGGFHGYTF. The CDR3, as DNA: TGTGCCAGCAGCTCTATTGGGACAGGGGGCTTTCATGGCTACACCTTC.

This chain uses TRBV2 with TRBJ2-7, with D possibly matching TRBD1 (6 bases). The length of the CDR3 is 15 residues. Trimming shortened V by 7 bases and J by 4 bases, and 20 bases separated the two germline ends. Germline CDR1 SNHLY, CDR2 FYNNEI. In DNA form, the CDR3 reads TGTGCCAGCACAGACCCTGGACAGTCTTCATACGAGCAGTACTTC. Amino acid sequence: CASTDPGQSSYEQYF.

The chain carries TRBV7-2 and TRBJ2-7, with D possibly being TRBD2 (6 bases). The CDR3 runs to 17 residues. Between the trimmed V and J ends, which lost 5 bases and 2 bases, there was a span of 22 bases. The V gene's germline CDR1 is SGHTA and CDR2 FQGNSA. The CDR3 sequence is CASSPGPASAPPYEQYF. As DNA, the CDR3 is TGTGCCAGCAGCCCCGGCCCAGCTAGCGCGCCTCCCTACGAGCAGTACTTC.

This clone was counted once. V and J are TRBV28 and TRBJ1-5, with TRBD1 matching 7 bases. Germline loops: CDR1 MDHEN, CDR2 SYDVKM. This CDR3 region has 12 residues. Losses at the gene ends were 8 bases for V and 5 bases for J; bases not matched to a gene: 3. DNA of the CDR3: TGTGCCAGCCGAGGACAGGATCAGCCCCAGCATTTT. Its translation: CASRGQDQPQHF.